This TCR beta chain was retrieved from a study of blood T cell repertoires in COVID-19. As for the study in general: Collection of acute and convalescent COVID-19 samples took place in the United States, Italy and Spain. Sources were T cells, B-cell-depleted T cells, or PBMCs; the material itself was cDNA or gDNA.

TCRdb's copy holds only in-frame clones and misses some; the assay was immunoSEQ multiplex PCR. The sample consists of tens of thousands of clones, approximately 91% of them appearing once. With 2 bases removed from V and 7 bases from J, the gap between germline ends came to 9 bases. Looked up from germline, CDR1 is MNHEY and CDR2 is SVGAGI. This CDR3 is 12 amino acids long. Sequencing input: peripheral blood. The chain employs TRBV6-5 and TRBJ2-7; the D gene is possibly TRBD1 (6 bases). The source of this sequence is a man in his 70s with acute or convalescent COVID-19. The CDR3: CASSYQRGEQYF. The CDR3 bases are TGTGCCAGCAGTTACCAAAGGGGGGAGCAGTACTTC.